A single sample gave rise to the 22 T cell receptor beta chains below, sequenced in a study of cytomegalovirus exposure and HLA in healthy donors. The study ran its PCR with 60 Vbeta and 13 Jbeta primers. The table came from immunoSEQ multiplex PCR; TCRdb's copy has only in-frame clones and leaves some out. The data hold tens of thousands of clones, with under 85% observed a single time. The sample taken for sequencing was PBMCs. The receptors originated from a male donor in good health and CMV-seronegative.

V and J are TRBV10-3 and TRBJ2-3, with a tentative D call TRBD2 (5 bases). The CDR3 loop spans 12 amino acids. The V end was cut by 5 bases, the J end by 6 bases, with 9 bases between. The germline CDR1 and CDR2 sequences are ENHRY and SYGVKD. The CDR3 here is CAISSSSDTQYF. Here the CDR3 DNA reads TGTGCCATCAGTTCTAGCTCCGATACGCAGTATTTT.

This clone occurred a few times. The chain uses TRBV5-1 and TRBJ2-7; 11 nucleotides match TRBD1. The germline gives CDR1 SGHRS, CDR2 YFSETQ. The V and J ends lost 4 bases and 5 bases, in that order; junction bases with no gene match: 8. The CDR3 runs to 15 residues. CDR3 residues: CASSPEGTGGHEQYF. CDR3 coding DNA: TGCGCCAGCAGCCCAGAAGGGACAGGGGGACACGAGCAGTACTTC.

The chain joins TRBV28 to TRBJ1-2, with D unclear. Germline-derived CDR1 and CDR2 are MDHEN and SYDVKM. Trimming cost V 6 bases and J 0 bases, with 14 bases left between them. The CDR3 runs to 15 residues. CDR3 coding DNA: TGTGCCAGCAGAATAGGCCCCGGAGCTAACTATGGCTACACCTTC. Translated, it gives CASRIGPGANYGYTF.

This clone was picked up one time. CDR3 sequence reads: CASSLQGALSYGYTF. As DNA, the CDR3 is TGTGCCAGCAGCTTACAGGGGGCGCTGAGCTATGGCTACACCTTC. The V gene is TRBV11-3, the J gene TRBJ1-2, with 8 bases that match TRBD1. Per the germline V gene, CDR1 is SGHNT and CDR2 is YENEEA. The junction had 6 bases not matched to a gene; V was cut back by 2 bases and J by 4 bases. The CDR3 runs to 15 residues.

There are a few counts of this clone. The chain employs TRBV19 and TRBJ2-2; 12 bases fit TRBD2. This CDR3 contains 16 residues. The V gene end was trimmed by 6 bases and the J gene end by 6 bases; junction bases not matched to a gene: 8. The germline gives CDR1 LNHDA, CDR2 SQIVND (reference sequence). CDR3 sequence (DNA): TGTGCCAGTAGCAATAGACTAGCGGGAGCGCCCGGGGAGCTGTTTTTT. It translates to CASSNRLAGAPGELFF. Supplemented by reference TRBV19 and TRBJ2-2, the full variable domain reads DGGITQSPKYLFRKEGQNVTLSCEQNLNHDAMYWYRQDPGQGLRLIYYSQIVNDFQKGDIAEGYSVSREKKESFPLTVTSAQKNPTAFYLCASSNRLAGAPGELFFGEGSRLTVL.

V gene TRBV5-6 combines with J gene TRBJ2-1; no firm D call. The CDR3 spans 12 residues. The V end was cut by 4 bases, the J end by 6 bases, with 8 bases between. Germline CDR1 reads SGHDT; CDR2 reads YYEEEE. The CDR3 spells CASSLSPNEQFF. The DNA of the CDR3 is TGTGCCAGCAGCCTTTCCCCCAATGAGCAGTTCTTC.

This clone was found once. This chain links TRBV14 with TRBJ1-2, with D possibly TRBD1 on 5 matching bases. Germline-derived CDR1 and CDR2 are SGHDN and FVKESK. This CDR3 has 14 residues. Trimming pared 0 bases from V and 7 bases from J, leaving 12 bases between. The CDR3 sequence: CASSQENRWGGYTF. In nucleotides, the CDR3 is TGTGCCAGCAGCCAAGAGAACAGGTGGGGTGGCTACACCTTC.

The CDR3 loop reads CASSFSGSSYNEQFF. The DNA of the CDR3 is TGTGCCAGCAGTTTTAGCGGGAGCTCCTACAATGAGCAGTTCTTC. The chain couples TRBV9 to TRBJ2-1, with 9 bases lining up with TRBD2. Germline CDR1 and CDR2: SGDLS and YYNGEE. The CDR3 covers 15 residues. V lost 5 bases to trimming and J lost 0 bases; unmatched junction nucleotides: 3.

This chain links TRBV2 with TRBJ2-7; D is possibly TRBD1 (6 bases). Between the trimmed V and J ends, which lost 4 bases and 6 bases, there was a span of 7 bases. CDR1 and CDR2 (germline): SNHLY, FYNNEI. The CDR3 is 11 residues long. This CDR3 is CASSGTVEQYF. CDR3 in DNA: TGTGCCAGCAGTGGGACAGTCGAGCAGTACTTC.

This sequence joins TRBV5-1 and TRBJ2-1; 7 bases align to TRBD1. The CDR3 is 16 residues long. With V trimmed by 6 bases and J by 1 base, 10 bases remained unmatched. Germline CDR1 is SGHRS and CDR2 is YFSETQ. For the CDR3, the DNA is TGCGCCAGCATCCTATCAACGACAGGGTCCTACAATGAGCAGTTCTTC. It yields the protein CASILSTTGSYNEQFF.

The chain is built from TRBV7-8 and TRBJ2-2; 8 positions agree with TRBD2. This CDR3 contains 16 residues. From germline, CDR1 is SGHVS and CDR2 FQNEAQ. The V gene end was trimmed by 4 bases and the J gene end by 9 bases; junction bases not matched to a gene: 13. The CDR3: CASSWWQRGNKRELFF. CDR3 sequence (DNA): TGTGCCAGCAGCTGGTGGCAGCGGGGGAACAAGCGGGAGCTGTTTTTT.

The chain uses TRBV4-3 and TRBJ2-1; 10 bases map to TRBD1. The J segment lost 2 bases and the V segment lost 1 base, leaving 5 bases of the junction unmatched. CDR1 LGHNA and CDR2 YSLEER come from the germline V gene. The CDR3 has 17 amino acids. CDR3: CASSQVRGTGAYNEQFF. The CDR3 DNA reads TGCGCCAGCAGCCAAGTCAGGGGGACAGGGGCCTACAATGAGCAGTTCTTC.

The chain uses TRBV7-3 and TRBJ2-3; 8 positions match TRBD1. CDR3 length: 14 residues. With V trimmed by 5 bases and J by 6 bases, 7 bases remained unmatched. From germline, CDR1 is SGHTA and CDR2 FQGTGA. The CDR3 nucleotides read TGTGCCAGCAGCACCCAGGGGGCAGGCGATACGCAGTATTTT. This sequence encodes CASSTQGAGDTQYF.

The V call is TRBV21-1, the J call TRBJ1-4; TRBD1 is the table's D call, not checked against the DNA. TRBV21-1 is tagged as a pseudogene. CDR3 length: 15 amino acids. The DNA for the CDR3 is TGTGCCAGCAGCATTTTGACAGGGGGCAAAGAAAAACTGTTTTTT. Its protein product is CASSILTGGKEKLFF.

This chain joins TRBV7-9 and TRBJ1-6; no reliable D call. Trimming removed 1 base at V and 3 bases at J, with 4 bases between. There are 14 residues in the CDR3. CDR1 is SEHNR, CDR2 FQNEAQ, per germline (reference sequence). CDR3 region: CASSLDGYNSPLHF. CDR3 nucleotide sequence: TGTGCCAGCAGCTTAGACGGCTATAATTCACCCCTCCACTTT.

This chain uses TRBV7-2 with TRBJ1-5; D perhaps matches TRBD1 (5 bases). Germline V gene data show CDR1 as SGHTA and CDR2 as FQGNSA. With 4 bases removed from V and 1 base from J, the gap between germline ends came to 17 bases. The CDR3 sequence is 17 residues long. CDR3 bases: TGTGCCAGCAGCTCCTGGGGGGATTTGATAAGCAATCAGCCCCAGCATTTT. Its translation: CASSSWGDLISNQPQHF.

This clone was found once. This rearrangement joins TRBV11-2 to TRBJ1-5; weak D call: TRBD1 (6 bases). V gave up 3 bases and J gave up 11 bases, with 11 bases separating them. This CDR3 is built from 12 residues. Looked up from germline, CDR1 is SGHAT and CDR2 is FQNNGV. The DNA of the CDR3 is TGTGCCAGCAGCTTCCAGGGGAGTACCCAGCATTTT. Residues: CASSFQGSTQHF.

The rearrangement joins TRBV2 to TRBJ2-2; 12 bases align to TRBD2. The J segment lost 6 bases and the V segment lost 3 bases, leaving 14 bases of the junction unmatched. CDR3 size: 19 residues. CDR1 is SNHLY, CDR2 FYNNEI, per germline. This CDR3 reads CASSDPFLAGGSVAGELFF. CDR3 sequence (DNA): TGTGCCAGCAGTGATCCGTTTCTAGCGGGAGGGTCGGTCGCCGGGGAGCTGTTTTTT.

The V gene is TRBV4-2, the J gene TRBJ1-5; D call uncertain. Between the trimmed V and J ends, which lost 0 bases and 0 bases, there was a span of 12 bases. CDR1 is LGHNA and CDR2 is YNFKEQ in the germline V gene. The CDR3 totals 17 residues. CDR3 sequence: CASSQDYTAYSNQPQHF. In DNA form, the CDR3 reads TGTGCCAGCAGCCAAGATTACACAGCCTATAGCAATCAGCCCCAGCATTTT.

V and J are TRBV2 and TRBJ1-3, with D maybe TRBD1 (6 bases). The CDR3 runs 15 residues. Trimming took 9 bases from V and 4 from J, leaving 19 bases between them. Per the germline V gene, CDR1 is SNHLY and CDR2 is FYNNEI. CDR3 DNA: TGTGCCAGTTACAGGGATACGGGGTCGGGAAACACCATATATTTT. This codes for CASYRDTGSGNTIYF.

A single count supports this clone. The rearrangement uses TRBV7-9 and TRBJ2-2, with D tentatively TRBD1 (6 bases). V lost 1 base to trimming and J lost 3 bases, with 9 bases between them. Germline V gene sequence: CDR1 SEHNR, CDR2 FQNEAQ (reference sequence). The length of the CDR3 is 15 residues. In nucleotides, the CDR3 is TGTGCCAGCAGCTTAGGAGCAGGGGACACCGGGGAGCTGTTTTTT. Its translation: CASSLGAGDTGELFF. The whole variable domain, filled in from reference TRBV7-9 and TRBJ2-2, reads DTGVSQNPRHKITKRGQNVTFRCDPISEHNRLYWYRQTLGQGPEFLTYFQNEAQLEKSRLLSDRFSAERPKGSFSTLEIQRTEQGDSAMYLCASSLGAGDTGELFFGEGSRLTVL.

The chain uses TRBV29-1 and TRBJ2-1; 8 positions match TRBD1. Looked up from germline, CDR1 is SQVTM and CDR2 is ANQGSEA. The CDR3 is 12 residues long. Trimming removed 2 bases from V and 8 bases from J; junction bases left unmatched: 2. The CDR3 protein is CSVEPGGYEQFF. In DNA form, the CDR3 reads TGCAGCGTTGAACCAGGGGGCTATGAGCAGTTCTTC.